The rows below give T cell receptor beta chains drawn from one sample of a study of blood T cell repertoires in COVID-19. The repertoire was sequenced with immunoSEQ multiplex PCR; TCRdb's copy has only in-frame clones and lacks some. The sample lists about 250,000 clones, approximately 80% occurring once. The specimen sequenced was peripheral blood. The receptors were gathered from a woman aged 80 or over with active or convalescent COVID-19. CDR3s include the opening cysteine and the closing phenylalanine or tryptophan. A D gene is named only where the DNA matches it firmly. A clone size is listed for some rows: how often the clone was seen (once, few, many), or a class if it is expanded.

D gene: NA
clone size: NA
J gene: TRBJ1-1
V gene: TRBV11-2
CDR3 DNA: TGTGCCAGCAGCCTCAAGGGGGGGCGTGCAGCTTTCTTT
CDR3 protein: CASSLKGGRAAFF

D gene: NA
clone size: NA
J gene: TRBJ2-7
V gene: TRBV11-2
CDR3 DNA: TGTGCCAGCAGCTTAGGGGCCAGCTACGAGCAGTACTTC
CDR3 protein: CASSLGASYEQYF

D gene: TRBD2
clone size: NA
J gene: TRBJ2-3
V gene: TRBV7-7
CDR3 DNA: TGTGCCAGCAGCTCAGGACTAGCGGGGACGGATACGCAGTATTTT
CDR3 protein: CASSSGLAGTDTQYF

D gene: TRBD1
clone size: NA
J gene: TRBJ2-1
V gene: TRBV6-6
CDR3 DNA: TGTGCCAGCAGTCAACCGGGACAGGTAATCAATGAGCAGTTCTTC
CDR3 protein: CASSQPGQVINEQFF

D gene: TRBD2
clone size: NA
J gene: TRBJ2-3
V gene: TRBV15
CDR3 DNA: TGTGCCACCAGAGAGGGACTAGGGCGCACAGATACGCAGTATTTT
CDR3 protein: CATREGLGRTDTQYF

D gene: NA
clone size: NA
J gene: TRBJ2-1
V gene: TRBV6-1
CDR3 DNA: TGTGCCAGCAGTGATGGAGGCAGCGATGAGCAGTTCTTC
CDR3 protein: CASSDGGSDEQFF

D gene: NA
clone size: NA
J gene: TRBJ1-5
V gene: TRBV6-6
CDR3 DNA: TGTGCCAGCAGTCTAGGGGGTCCGGGTCAGCCCCAGCATTTT
CDR3 protein: CASSLGGPGQPQHF

D gene: NA
clone size: NA
J gene: TRBJ2-3
V gene: TRBV5-4
CDR3 DNA: TGTGCCAGCAGCTTGGGGGGGCCTAGCACAGATACGCAGTATTTT
CDR3 protein: CASSLGGPSTDTQYF

D gene: NA
clone size: few
J gene: TRBJ2-2
V gene: TRBV5-1
CDR3 DNA: TGCGCCAGCAGCTTGGGTGGGACACTCACCGGGGAGCTGTTTTTT
CDR3 protein: CASSLGGTLTGELFF

D gene: TRBD1
clone size: NA
J gene: TRBJ1-4
V gene: TRBV15
CDR3 DNA: TGTGCCACCAGCAGGAGATATATGGACAGGGCGACTAATGAAAAACTGTTTTTT
CDR3 protein: CATSRRYMDRATNEKLFF

D gene: NA
clone size: NA
J gene: TRBJ1-1
V gene: TRBV20-1
CDR3 DNA: TGCAGTGCTAGTCGGCAGGGGAACACTGAAGCTTTCTTT
CDR3 protein: CSASRQGNTEAFF

D gene: NA
clone size: few
J gene: TRBJ1-1
V gene: TRBV12-3/TRBV12-4
CDR3 DNA: TGTGCCAGCAGTTTTTTTCGTGACACTGAAGCTTTCTTT
CDR3 protein: CASSFFRDTEAFF

D gene: TRBD1
clone size: few
J gene: TRBJ1-2
V gene: TRBV28
CDR3 DNA: TGTGCCAGCAGTCTACAGGGGGCCCGTGGCTACACCTTC
CDR3 protein: CASSLQGARGYTF

D gene: TRBD2
clone size: NA
J gene: TRBJ2-3
V gene: TRBV5-4
CDR3 DNA: TGTGCCAGCAGACCGAGACTAGCCAGCACAGATACGCAGTATTTT
CDR3 protein: CASRPRLASTDTQYF

D gene: NA
clone size: NA
J gene: TRBJ2-3
V gene: TRBV6-4
CDR3 DNA: TGTGCCAGCAGGGGGGCGGGCACAGATACGCAGTATTTT
CDR3 protein: CASRGAGTDTQYF

D gene: TRBD1
clone size: NA
J gene: TRBJ1-4
V gene: TRBV5-1
CDR3 DNA: TGCGCCAGCAGCTACGACCTACCGGGACAGAATGAAAAACTGTTTTTT
CDR3 protein: CASSYDLPGQNEKLFF

D gene: TRBD2
clone size: NA
J gene: TRBJ2-1
V gene: TRBV27
CDR3 DNA: TGTGCCAGCAGGGCCACTAGCGAGGGCGCGCAGTTCTTC
CDR3 protein: CASRATSEGAQFF

D gene: TRBD1
clone size: NA
J gene: TRBJ1-2
V gene: TRBV24-1
CDR3 DNA: TGTGCCACCAGTGATTCGCCCCCAGGGGGCGAGGATGGCTACACCTTC
CDR3 protein: CATSDSPPGGEDGYTF

D gene: NA
clone size: NA
J gene: TRBJ1-5
V gene: TRBV19
CDR3 DNA: TGTGCCAGTAGTATAAGGTATCGGCAAAACAGTCAGCCCCAGCATTTT
CDR3 protein: CASSIRYRQNSQPQHF

D gene: TRBD2
clone size: NA
J gene: TRBJ2-1
V gene: TRBV5-1
CDR3 DNA: TGCGCCAGCAGCTCACTAGCGGGATCCTACAATGAGCAGTTCTTC
CDR3 protein: CASSSLAGSYNEQFF

D gene: TRBD2
clone size: few
J gene: TRBJ2-2
V gene: TRBV6-2/TRBV6-3
CDR3 DNA: TGTGCCAGCAGTGGCGGACTAGCGGGAGTCACCGGGGAGCTGTTTTTT
CDR3 protein: CASSGGLAGVTGELFF

D gene: NA
clone size: NA
J gene: TRBJ1-5
V gene: TRBV7-9
CDR3 DNA: TGTGCCAGCAGCTCCAGCGTTAATCAGCCCCAGCATTTT
CDR3 protein: CASSSSVNQPQHF

D gene: NA
clone size: NA
J gene: TRBJ2-7
V gene: TRBV7-2
CDR3 DNA: TGTGCCAGCAGCTTAAGAGCGGATAGCTCCTACGAGCAGTACTTC
CDR3 protein: CASSLRADSSYEQYF

D gene: TRBD2
clone size: NA
J gene: TRBJ2-5
V gene: TRBV5-1
CDR3 DNA: TGCGCCAGCAGCTTGCGGCTAGCGGGAGGAGAGACCCAGTACTTC
CDR3 protein: CASSLRLAGGETQYF

D gene: TRBD1
clone size: NA
J gene: TRBJ1-1
V gene: TRBV11-2
CDR3 DNA: TGTGCCAGCAGCGAAAGACAGGGCCTGAACACTGAAGCTTTCTTT
CDR3 protein: CASSERQGLNTEAFF

D gene: NA
clone size: NA
J gene: TRBJ2-2
V gene: TRBV30
CDR3 DNA: TGTGCCTGGAGTGTACTCAGGGCGCATCACACCGGGGAGCTGTTTTTT
CDR3 protein: CAWSVLRAHHTGELFF

D gene: TRBD2
clone size: NA
J gene: TRBJ2-1
V gene: TRBV2
CDR3 DNA: TGTGCCAGCTCCCCTGCGGGAGGGAGCTACAATGAGCAGTTCTTC
CDR3 protein: CASSPAGGSYNEQFF

D gene: NA
clone size: NA
J gene: TRBJ2-5
V gene: TRBV12-5
CDR3 DNA: TGTGCTAGTGCCTGGACTTTCGAAGAGACCCAGTACTTC
CDR3 protein: CASAWTFEETQYF

D gene: TRBD2
clone size: NA
J gene: TRBJ2-1
V gene: TRBV6-4
CDR3 DNA: TGTGCCAGCAGTCGACTAGCGGGAGTTTACAATGAGCAGTTCTTC
CDR3 protein: CASSRLAGVYNEQFF

D gene: NA
clone size: NA
J gene: TRBJ1-3
V gene: TRBV10-2
CDR3 DNA: TGCGCCAGCAGTGAGTCCGGTCCCGTAGCCATATATTTT
CDR3 protein: CASSESGPVAIYF

D gene: TRBD1
clone size: NA
J gene: TRBJ1-5
V gene: TRBV2
CDR3 DNA: TGTGCCAGCAGCCCCCGGACAGGGAGCAATCAGCCCCAGCATTTT
CDR3 protein: CASSPRTGSNQPQHF

D gene: NA
clone size: NA
J gene: TRBJ2-2
V gene: TRBV7-8
CDR3 DNA: TGTGCCAGCAGCGGAACAGGGACCGGGGAGCTGTTTTTT
CDR3 protein: CASSGTGTGELFF

D gene: NA
clone size: NA
J gene: TRBJ1-5
V gene: TRBV29-1
CDR3 DNA: TGCAGCGCTCAGACTGGCAATCAGCCCCAGCATTTT
CDR3 protein: CSAQTGNQPQHF

D gene: TRBD2
clone size: once
J gene: TRBJ2-1
V gene: TRBV7-2
CDR3 DNA: TGTGCCAGCAGCTTTTGGACTAGCGGGAGCTCTGAGCAGTTCTTC
CDR3 protein: CASSFWTSGSSEQFF

D gene: NA
clone size: few
J gene: TRBJ1-1
V gene: TRBV10-3
CDR3 DNA: TGTGCCATCAGCGTGGCGGAATATAACACTGAAGCTTTCTTT
CDR3 protein: CAISVAEYNTEAFF

D gene: TRBD2
clone size: NA
J gene: TRBJ2-7
V gene: TRBV7-8
CDR3 DNA: TGTGCCAGCAGCTTATCAGCAGCGGGAGGGATTTACGAGCAGTACTTC
CDR3 protein: CASSLSAAGGIYEQYF

D gene: NA
clone size: NA
J gene: TRBJ2-2
V gene: TRBV18
CDR3 DNA: TGTGCCAGCTCACCACCCTCAGGGGCCTTAACGAACACCGGGGAGCTGTTTTTT
CDR3 protein: CASSPPSGALTNTGELFF

D gene: TRBD1
clone size: NA
J gene: TRBJ2-3
V gene: TRBV2
CDR3 DNA: TGTGCCAGCGACGAGGACAGGGGAAATACGCAGTATTTT
CDR3 protein: CASDEDRGNTQYF

D gene: NA
clone size: NA
J gene: TRBJ1-5
V gene: TRBV18
CDR3 DNA: TGTGCCAGCTCACCACTGGAGGAACAACGACGGCCCCAGCATTTT
CDR3 protein: CASSPLEEQRRPQHF

D gene: TRBD2
clone size: NA
J gene: TRBJ2-3
V gene: TRBV12-3/TRBV12-4
CDR3 DNA: TGTGCCAGCAGGCCTAGCGGGATAGATACGCAGTATTTT
CDR3 protein: CASRPSGIDTQYF

D gene: NA
clone size: NA
J gene: TRBJ2-7
V gene: TRBV28
CDR3 DNA: TGTGCCAGTGATGGGGGAGGTCCCGATTACGAGCAGTACTTC
CDR3 protein: CASDGGGPDYEQYF

D gene: NA
clone size: NA
J gene: TRBJ1-1
V gene: TRBV6-5
CDR3 DNA: TGTGCCAGCAGTTACGCCGGAGGGGACACTGAAGCTTTCTTT
CDR3 protein: CASSYAGGDTEAFF

D gene: NA
clone size: NA
J gene: TRBJ1-2
V gene: TRBV28
CDR3 DNA: TGTGCCATCGGGAGCGGGTTCCCTTCGGGGGGCTACACCTTC
CDR3 protein: CAIGSGFPSGGYTF

D gene: TRBD1
clone size: once
J gene: TRBJ1-4
V gene: TRBV2
CDR3 DNA: TGTGCCAGCAGCCCAGGGGGATCTAATGAAAAACTGTTTTTT
CDR3 protein: CASSPGGSNEKLFF

D gene: NA
clone size: few
J gene: TRBJ2-3
V gene: TRBV5-1
CDR3 DNA: TGCGCCAGCAGCTTGGCCGGGGGGCCCAGGATAGATACGCAGTATTTT
CDR3 protein: CASSLAGGPRIDTQYF

D gene: TRBD1
clone size: NA
J gene: TRBJ2-1
V gene: TRBV6-5
CDR3 DNA: TGTGCCAGCAGACCCGACAGGGGAGTTCGGGCTGAGCAGTTCTTC
CDR3 protein: CASRPDRGVRAEQFF

D gene: TRBD2
clone size: NA
J gene: TRBJ2-7
V gene: TRBV7-9
CDR3 DNA: TGTGCCAGCAGCTCGGGAGCGGGGACGACCTACGAGCAGTACTTC
CDR3 protein: CASSSGAGTTYEQYF

D gene: TRBD1
clone size: NA
J gene: TRBJ1-5
V gene: TRBV4-2
CDR3 DNA: TGTGCCAGCAGCGTGAGGACAGGGAGTATACAGCCCCAGCATTTT
CDR3 protein: CASSVRTGSIQPQHF

D gene: NA
clone size: few
J gene: TRBJ1-2
V gene: TRBV19
CDR3 DNA: TGTGCCAGTAGTATGGCGGTTGGGAACTATGGCTACACCTTC
CDR3 protein: CASSMAVGNYGYTF

D gene: NA
clone size: NA
J gene: TRBJ1-6
V gene: TRBV3-1/TRBV3-2
CDR3 DNA: TGTGCCAGCAAGAGGGGGTTCGATTCACCCCTCCACTTT
CDR3 protein: CASKRGFDSPLHF

D gene: NA
clone size: NA
J gene: TRBJ1-4
V gene: TRBV18
CDR3 DNA: TGTGCCAGCTCACCGAATACGCCCTCGGGGACTAATGAAAAACTGTTTTTT
CDR3 protein: CASSPNTPSGTNEKLFF

D gene: TRBD1
clone size: NA
J gene: TRBJ2-7
V gene: TRBV30
CDR3 DNA: TGTGCCTGTATGGGACAGGGGCCCTACGAGCAGTACTTC
CDR3 protein: CACMGQGPYEQYF

D gene: TRBD2
clone size: NA
J gene: TRBJ2-1
V gene: TRBV3-1/TRBV3-2
CDR3 DNA: TGTGCCAGCAGCCGTCTAGCGGGGGGTTCCTACAATGAGCAGTTCTTC
CDR3 protein: CASSRLAGGSYNEQFF